This T cell receptor beta chain was profiled in a study of long-term antiretroviral therapy in people with HIV. V lost 8 bases and J 3 bases, leaving 30 bases between the germline ends. The CDR3 is 19 residues long. Per the germline V gene, CDR1 is MDHEN and CDR2 is SYDVKM. With regard to this clone: Antigen: not known.

At the survey level, the v3.0 immunoSEQ assay was run. Assay used: immunoSEQ multiplex PCR; TCRdb lists only in-frame clones, some missing. Here the sample spans about 30,000 clones, approximately 80% being singletons. Study-wide results and limits: Versus controls, repertoires in people with HIV had narrower CDR3 length ranges.

Material: unsorted PBMCs, obtained 3 years after starting antiretroviral therapy. The receptor was derived from a man aged 35 to 55 with HIV. The chain couples TRBV28 to TRBJ2-3, with TRBD2 as a possible D gene (5 bases). The CDR3: CASASLSLGASTWTDTQYF. The CDR3 nucleotides are TGTGCCAGCGCGTCTTTAAGTTTGGGAGCGTCGACCTGGACAGATACGCAGTATTTT. Drawing the rest from reference TRBV28 and TRBJ2-3, the complete variable domain is DVKVTQSSRYLVKRTGEKVFLECVQDMDHENMFWYRQDPGLGLRLIYFSYDVKMKEKGDIPEGYSVSREKKERFSLILESASTNQTSMYLCASASLSLGASTWTDTQYFGPGTRLTVL.